Each of the 23 T cell receptor beta chains below was sequenced from the same sample in a study of CD8+CD57+ T cells in acquired aplastic anemia (dated 2018 in TCRdb). Sequencer: Illumina HiSeq 2000. Genomic DNA was used as template for profiling of TCR beta VDJ combinations and CDR3 sequences. TCRdb's own reprocessing of the public reads used fastp at Q25 and MiXCR and kept productive beta chains. Rows are unified per CDR3 protein, each entry keeping the most common DNA and genes. The sample table holds about 200,000 distinct CDR3 sequences, of which around three fifths were seen once. The ten largest account for about 60% of the sample. Expansion of CD8+CD57+ cells had been shown by flow cytometry in the patients chosen for sequencing. The sequenced sample consisted of sorted CD4+, CD8+, or CD8+CD57+ T cells (not recorded which) from PBMCs. The receptors stem from a human donor with aplastic anemia.

This clonotype was observed a few times. The chain combines TRBV7-2 with TRBJ1-2, with D perhaps matching TRBD1 (5 bases). The CDR3 is 13 residues long. V lost 5 bases to trimming and J lost 4 bases, with 11 bases between them. CDR1 and CDR2 from the germline V gene are SGHTA and FQGNSA. CDR3 amino acids: CASSPQGSYGYTF. The CDR3 region has the DNA TGTGCCAGCAGCCCCCAGGGAAGCTATGGCTACACCTTC.

This clonotype has only a few counts. The chain is built from TRBV7-3 and TRBJ2-2, with D perhaps assigned TRBD1 or TRBD2 (5 bases each). Germline V CDR1 and CDR2: SGHTA, FQGTGA. V was pared by 5 bases and J by 3 bases, with 13 bases between. CDR3 length equals 15 residues. CDR3 protein: CASSPRDEYTGELFF. The CDR3 DNA follows: TGTGCCAGCAGCCCCAGGGACGAGTACACCGGGGAGCTGTTTTTT.

This sequence joins TRBV5-8 and TRBJ2-7; 10 bases align to TRBD1. There are 13 residues in the CDR3. Trimming cost V 3 bases and J 6 bases; bases outside gene matches: 3. Germline CDR1 and CDR2: SGHTS and YDEGEE. The CDR3 DNA reads as TGTGCCAGCAGCTGGGGACAGGGGAGCGAGCAGTACTTC. Its protein is CASSWGQGSEQYF.

This sequence joins TRBV19 and TRBJ1-5; D gene ambiguous. CDR3 length equals 14 residues. The V and J ends lost 2 bases and 0 bases respectively, with 5 bases between them. CDR1 and CDR2 (germline): LNHDA, SQIVND (reference sequence). CDR3 coding DNA: TGTGCCAGTAGTATATACGATAGCAATCAGCCCCAGCATTTT. Translation gives CASSIYDSNQPQHF. Full variable domain (rest looked up from reference TRBV19 and TRBJ1-5): DGGITQSPKYLFRKEGQNVTLSCEQNLNHDAMYWYRQDPGQGLRLIYYSQIVNDFQKGDIAEGYSVSREKKESFPLTVTSAQKNPTAFYLCASSIYDSNQPQHFGDGTRLSIL.

V and J are TRBV20-1 and TRBJ2-1; D call uncertain. V was trimmed by 8 bases and J by 0 bases, leaving 14 bases between them. CDR1 and CDR2 from the germline V gene are DFQATT and SNEGSKA (reference sequence). This CDR3 has 14 residues. The CDR3 reads CSSSSESSYNEQFF. DNA for the CDR3: TGCAGTTCAAGCTCCGAGAGCTCCTACAATGAGCAGTTCTTC.

The chain carries TRBV28 and TRBJ1-4, with D maybe TRBD1 (6 bases). The CDR3 consists of 16 residues. The germline V gene has CDR1 MDHEN and CDR2 SYDVKM. Trimming cost V 4 bases and J 1 base, with 13 bases left between them. The CDR3 is CASSSGVGGTNEKLFF. The CDR3, as DNA: TGTGCCAGCAGTTCAGGGGTGGGAGGAACTAATGAAAAACTGTTTTTT.

A note on this clonotype: Given a much more abundant clone one base away, this may be a read error. The chain uses TRBV6-4 and TRBJ1-1; the D is unclear. Trimming pared 2 bases from V and 4 bases from J, leaving 8 bases between. Germline values: CDR1 MRHNA, CDR2 SNTAGT. This CDR3 is built from 13 residues. The CDR3 sequence is CASSDPGTTEAFF. CDR3 DNA sequence: TGTGCCAGCAGTGACCCGGGAACCACTGAAGCTTTCTTT.

This clonotype was observed many times. The V and J genes are TRBV2 and TRBJ1-4; 7 bases match TRBD1. The CDR3 runs to 15 residues. Trimming at V came to 1 base and at J to 5 bases, leaving 4 bases not matched to a gene. The V gene's germline CDR1 is SNHLY and CDR2 FYNNEI. The CDR3 nucleotides read TGTGCCAGCAGTGAAGATGGGACAGCGAATGAAAAACTGTTTTTT. It codes for CASSEDGTANEKLFF.

Notes on this clonotype: The junction departs from germline at one end; a sequencing error may be responsible. The chain joins TRBV5-1 to TRBJ2-1, with D perhaps TRBD1 or TRBD2 (5 bases each). The CDR3 contains 14 residues. Looked up from germline, CDR1 is SGHRS and CDR2 is YFSETQ. CDR3 sequence: CVSSFRGEGHEQFF. CDR3 nucleotides: TGCGTCAGCAGCTTTCGAGGGGAAGGCCACGAGCAGTTCTTC.

Here the CDR3 DNA reads TGTGCCAGCAGCCAAGACCAAGCTCGGCGCCTGAGCTCCTACAATGAGCAGTTCTTC. Translation gives CASSQDQARRLSSYNEQFF. The chain is built from TRBV14 and TRBJ2-1; no definite D call. Deletions cut 0 bases from V and 0 bases from J, with 18 bases between. The germline gives CDR1 SGHDN, CDR2 FVKESK. This CDR3 has 19 amino acids.

This chain connects TRBV7-2 to TRBJ2-3, with a possible D match to TRBD2 (7 bases). Germline lookup yields CDR1 SGHTA and CDR2 FQGNSA. V lost 5 bases and J lost 2, with 11 bases in between. The CDR3 runs to 14 residues. The CDR3 DNA is TGTGCCAGCAGCGGGGGGGCCTACACAGATACGCAGTATTTT. Its translation: CASSGGAYTDTQYF.

This chain links TRBV10-3 with TRBJ1-1; no clear D gene. V lost 6 bases, J lost 5 bases, and 10 bases lay in between. CDR3 length equals 12 residues. Germline assignment: CDR1 ENHRY and CDR2 SYGVKD. CDR3 protein: CAISALGTEAFF. The CDR3 DNA sequence: TGTGCCATCAGCGCCCTTGGGACTGAAGCTTTCTTT.

This clonotype turned up a few times. V gene TRBV10-3 combines with J gene TRBJ1-1; no definite D call. Trimming stripped 0 bases from V and 5 bases from J, with 13 bases between. Germline V lookup: CDR1 ENHRY, CDR2 SYGVKD. This CDR3 spans 15 amino acids. The CDR3 DNA sequence: TGTGCCATCAGTGAGTCGAGGGAGATGGTGACTGAAGCTTTCTTT. The encoded protein is CAISESREMVTEAFF.

The chain employs TRBV7-9 and TRBJ1-2, with a possible D match to TRBD1 (5 bases). Trimming shortened V by 0 bases and J by 5 bases, and 16 bases separated the two germline ends. CDR1 and CDR2 from the germline V gene are SEHNR and FQNEAQ (reference sequence). The CDR3 runs to 16 residues. The CDR3 sequence: CASSLALSGSWYGYTF. CDR3 nucleotides: TGTGCCAGCAGCTTAGCGTTGTCAGGGAGCTGGTATGGCTACACCTTC.

The rearrangement uses TRBV2 and TRBJ1-2, with TRBD1 as a possible D gene (6 bases). Germline CDR1 and CDR2: SNHLY and FYNNEI. The CDR3 sequence is 11 residues long. With 3 bases removed from V and 13 bases from J, the gap between germline ends came to 12 bases. CDR3 region: CASSDVTGSTF. CDR3 nucleotides: TGTGCCAGCAGTGACGTGACAGGTTCCACCTTC.

The V and J genes are TRBV20-1 and TRBJ1-5, with D possibly TRBD1 on 5 matching bases. Trimming took 6 bases from V and 7 from J, leaving 22 bases between them. CDR1 is DFQATT and CDR2 is SNEGSKA in the germline V gene (reference sequence). The length of the CDR3 is 15 residues. The CDR3 here is CSASAGGGLNQPQHF. CDR3 coding DNA: TGCAGTGCGTCGGCGGGTGGGGGTCTGAACCAGCCCCAGCATTTT.

This chain joins TRBV11-3 and TRBJ2-1; D gene uncertain. CDR1 and CDR2 from the germline V gene are SGHNT and YENEEA. This CDR3 comprises 13 residues. The germline V and J ends were trimmed by 1 base and 7 bases, with 8 bases remaining between them. Here the CDR3 DNA reads TGTGCCAGCAGCTTAGGAGCGTTAAATGAGCAGTTCTTC. As protein: CASSLGALNEQFF.

The chain combines TRBV7-3 with TRBJ1-1; TRBD1 agrees at 7 bases. Per germline, CDR1 SGHTA and CDR2 FQGTGA. CDR3 length: 11 residues. The ends lost 6 bases at V and 11 bases at J; junction bases unmatched: 6. CDR3 nucleotide sequence: TGTGCCAGCAGTGTGACAGGGAATGCTTTCTTT. Its protein product is CASSVTGNAFF.

This clonotype was seen once. This chain links TRBV24-1 with TRBJ1-1, with 8 positions matching TRBD1. Unmatched junction bases numbered 3, after V lost 7 bases and J lost 0 bases. This CDR3 is built from 14 residues. Germline values: CDR1 KGHDR, CDR2 SFDVKD. Written as DNA, the CDR3 is TGTGCCACCAGAGGACAGGGATTGAACACTGAAGCTTTCTTT. This gives the protein CATRGQGLNTEAFF.

The chain joins TRBV6-1 to TRBJ2-1, with 8 bases identical to TRBD2. This CDR3 region has 15 residues. Losses at the gene ends were 5 bases for V and 4 bases for J; bases not matched to a gene: 7. In germline, CDR1 is MNHNS, CDR2 SASEGT. CDR3 residues: CASSYVASGYNEQFF. CDR3 in DNA: TGTGCCAGCAGTTACGTGGCTAGCGGGTACAATGAGCAGTTCTTC.

In its sample, this clonotype was seen a few times. The chain carries TRBV29-1 and TRBJ2-7; 9 bases line up with TRBD2. Per the germline V gene, CDR1 is SQVTM and CDR2 is ANQGSEA. The CDR3 contains 14 residues. The CDR3 sequence is CSGGSGSGLSEQYF. The CDR3 nucleotides are TGCAGTGGTGGTAGCGGGAGTGGCCTTAGCGAGCAGTACTTC.

The chain is built from TRBV12-3 or TRBV12-4 and TRBJ2-1; D uncertain. The V end lost 1 base, the J end lost 4 bases, and 5 bases lay between the germline ends. The CDR3 is 13 amino acids. The CDR3 protein is CASSLGMYNEQFF. The CDR3 nucleotides are TGTGCCAGCAGTTTAGGGATGTACAATGAGCAGTTCTTC.

This chain links TRBV7-2 with TRBJ2-1; tentative D call: TRBD2 (5 bases). Deletions cut 5 bases from V and 6 bases from J, with 11 bases between. This CDR3 region has 13 residues. The V gene's germline CDR1 is SGHTA and CDR2 FQGNSA. The CDR3 DNA reads TGTGCCAGCAGCCGGCCGGGAATCAATGAGCAGTTCTTC. It is translated as CASSRPGINEQFF.